This T cell receptor (beta chain) was recovered during a study of prognosis after radiotherapy for stage I lung cancer. Study details: It was considered that all non-small cell lung cancer patients were medically inoperable. The patients comprised 10 to 15 men and about six women, spanning ages roughly 50 to 95 and having a median of roughly 74 years. Study-wide findings and caveats: A determination of whether the expanded TCR clones were tumor-specific was not made.

Germline lookup yields CDR1 MGHRA and CDR2 YSYEKL. CDR3 length: 17 amino acids. This clonotype was recorded at least ten times. Its target is not known. At one of its ends the junction is not consistent with the germline gene, which may arise from a read error. Amplification of the TCR beta CDR3 (from genomic DNA) was done by two-round multiplex PCR. Round one of PCR was performed, and it used primers specific to each TRBV and TRBJ gene. TCRdb reanalysed the multiplex PCR reads using MiXCR and keeps one entry per CDR3 protein. The sample has tens of thousands of distinct CDR3 sequences, roughly 29% seen once. Without prior chemotherapy, radiotherapy or other malignancies, every patient was node-negative by CT and PET/CT.

V usage is TRBV4-1 and J usage is TRBJ2-7; 9 bases map to TRBD1. The sequence was collected from a donor of 50 years or more with non-small cell lung cancer. Sequencing was performed on PBMCs, taken before or after stereotactic body radiation therapy (not recorded which). CDR3 nucleotide sequence: TGCGCCAGCAGCCATTCGATCACGTACGGACCGGGACAGGGTAATAAGTTC. This sequence encodes CASSHSITYGPGQGNKF.